In its sample, the clone carrying this T cell receptor beta chain was seen a few times. Its antigen is undetermined. TCRdb processed the reads anew with MiXCR; each CDR3 protein has one entry. This table holds 200,000 to 300,000 distinct CDR3 sequences, over 8% found once. Trimming removed 1 base at V and 0 bases at J, with 16 bases between. This CDR3 region has 17 residues. Germline values: CDR1 SGHTA, CDR2 FQGNSA. These data belong to a study of T cell repertoires in cytomegalovirus infection. Study-wide background: Matching HLA type and CMV infection were both indicated by public TCR beta signatures. Broader study findings: Within the response measured ex vivo, HLA-C-restricted CMV-specific TCR beta clonotypes were dominant. Carriers of CMV plus the relevant HLA were identified by cumulative public TCR beta family frequency.

The receptor comes from a human donor in good health (CMV status not recorded). Some clones in this sample may be carry-over from other donors' samples. The gene calls are TRBV7-2 and TRBJ2-7, with no clear D. What was sequenced was PBMCs. CDR3: CASSLVLNEGSSYEQYF. Here the CDR3 DNA reads TGTGCCAGCAGCTTAGTCCTCAATGAAGGTAGCTCCTACGAGCAGTACTTC.